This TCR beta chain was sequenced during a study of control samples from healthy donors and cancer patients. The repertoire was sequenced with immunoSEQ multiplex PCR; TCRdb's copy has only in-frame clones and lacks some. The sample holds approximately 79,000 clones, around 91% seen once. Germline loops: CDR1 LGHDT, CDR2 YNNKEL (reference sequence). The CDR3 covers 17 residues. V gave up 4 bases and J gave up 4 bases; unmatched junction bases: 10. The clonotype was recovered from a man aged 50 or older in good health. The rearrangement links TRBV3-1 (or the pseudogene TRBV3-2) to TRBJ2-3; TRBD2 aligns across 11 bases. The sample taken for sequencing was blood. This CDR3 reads CASSRSISGGAADTQYF. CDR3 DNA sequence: TGTGCCAGCAGCCGGTCTATTAGCGGGGGGGCTGCAGATACGCAGTATTTT.